The clone carrying this T cell receptor beta chain was detected a few times. Its matching antigen is unknown. This sample is part of a study of CD8+ T cells in alopecia areata. Findings and caveats of the study: Scalp sequencing also captures normal skin's resident alphabeta T cells.

The V end was cut by 5 bases, the J end by 9 bases, with 19 bases between. The CDR3 spans 14 residues. Germline-derived CDR1 and CDR2 are SGHTA and FQGNSA. RNA was isolated and reverse transcribed to cDNA, the sequencing template. Sequenced by immunoSEQ multiplex PCR; TCRdb stores in-frame clones only, minus some. The sample yields hundreds of thousands of clones, about 68% seen once. The chain is built from TRBV7-2 and TRBJ2-5; D not resolved. Material: CD4+ T cells sorted from blood, obtained at week 0. This TCR was sampled from a human donor with alopecia areata. The CDR3 DNA is TGTGCCAGCAGCGAGGAAGGTCTAGTTGAGGCCCAGTACTTC. The encoded protein is CASSEEGLVEAQYF.